This record covers a single TCR beta chain. The sample is drawn from a study of blood T cell repertoires in COVID-19. Authors' processing steps: Estimation of nucleated cell counts relied on the amplification of reference gene primers. TCRdb keeps only in-frame clones here, not all; method: immunoSEQ multiplex PCR. V, J and clone size reflect that table, while D and trimming were determined from the DNA. The sample contains 99,000 or so clones, 85% to 90% of which appear only once. Germline values: CDR1 KGHDR, CDR2 SFDVKD. Trimming removed 9 bases at V and 1 base at J, with 12 bases between. The CDR3 covers 13 residues.

The rearrangement uses TRBV24-1 and TRBJ2-7, with D unclear. The sequenced sample was peripheral blood. The TCR comes from an older woman in a cohort sampled during active or convalescent COVID-19. The CDR3 coding sequence is TGTGCCACCGAGAAGAGGTCTTCCTACGAGCAGTACTTC. It is translated as CATEKRSSYEQYF.